One T cell receptor beta chain is described in this entry. Its matching antigen is unknown. Naive CD4+ cells were CD45RA-selected; the remaining cells were memory. These data originate in a study of shared clonotypes between healthy human individuals. The study, taken as a whole, reports: In a handful of donors, around 5% of naive CD4 clonotypes appeared in common. Non-shared clonotypes displayed generation probabilities falling below those of clonotypes present in all four donors.

V shed 4 bases and J 0 bases; nucleotides not matched to a gene: 1. Germline CDR1 is SGHRS and CDR2 is YFSETQ. The CDR3 covers 14 residues. TCRdb's copy holds only in-frame clones and misses some; the assay was immunoSEQ multiplex PCR. The data show nearly 1,000,000 clones, 76% seen once. This sequence joins TRBV5-1 and TRBJ2-7; 10 nucleotides align to TRBD1. The receptor was isolated from a man aged 18 to 30 in good health. Input material: memory CD4+ T cells sorted from blood. Noted subset: CD45RA-negative fraction. CDR3 DNA sequence: TGCGCCAGCAGCCGGGACAGGGGCTCCTACGAGCAGTACTTC. It encodes CASSRDRGSYEQYF.